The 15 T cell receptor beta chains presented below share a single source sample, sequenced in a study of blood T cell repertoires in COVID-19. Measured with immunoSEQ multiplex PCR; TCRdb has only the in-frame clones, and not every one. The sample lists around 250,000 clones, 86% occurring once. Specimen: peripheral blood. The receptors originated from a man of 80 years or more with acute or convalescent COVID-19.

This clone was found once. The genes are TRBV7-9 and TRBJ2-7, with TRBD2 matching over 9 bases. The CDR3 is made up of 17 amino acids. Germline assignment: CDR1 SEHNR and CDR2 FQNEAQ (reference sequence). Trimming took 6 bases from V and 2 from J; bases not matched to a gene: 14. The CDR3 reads CASSPSVTSGHPYEQYF. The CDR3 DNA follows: TGTGCCAGCAGTCCTAGTGTCACTAGCGGGCACCCCTACGAGCAGTACTTC. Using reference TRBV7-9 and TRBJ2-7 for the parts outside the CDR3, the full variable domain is DTGVSQNPRHKITKRGQNVTFRCDPISEHNRLYWYRQTLGQGPEFLTYFQNEAQLEKSRLLSDRFSAERPKGSFSTLEIQRTEQGDSAMYLCASSPSVTSGHPYEQYFGPGTRLTVT.

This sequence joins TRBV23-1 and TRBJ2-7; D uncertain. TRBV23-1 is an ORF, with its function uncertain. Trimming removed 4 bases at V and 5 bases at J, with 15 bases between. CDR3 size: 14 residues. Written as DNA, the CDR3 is TGCGCCAGCAGTCTCCGTCGGGTATTGAACGAGCAGTACTTC. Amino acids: CASSLRRVLNEQYF.

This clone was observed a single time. The CDR3 DNA reads TGTGCCACCGGGACAGGGGCCCTCTCGGAAGCTTTCTTT. Encoded protein: CATGTGALSEAFF. V usage is TRBV28 and J usage is TRBJ1-1; 10 bases map to TRBD1. The CDR3 runs 13 residues. CDR1 and CDR2 (germline): MDHEN, SYDVKM. The J segment lost 8 bases and the V segment lost 10 bases, leaving 10 bases of the junction unmatched.

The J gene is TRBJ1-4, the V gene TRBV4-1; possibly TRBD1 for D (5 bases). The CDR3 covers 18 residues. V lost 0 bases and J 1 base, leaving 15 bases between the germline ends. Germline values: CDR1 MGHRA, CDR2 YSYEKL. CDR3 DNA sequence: TGCGCCAGCAGCCAAGATGTGGGGGGTCAGGGAACTAATGAAAAACTGTTTTTT. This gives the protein CASSQDVGGQGTNEKLFF.

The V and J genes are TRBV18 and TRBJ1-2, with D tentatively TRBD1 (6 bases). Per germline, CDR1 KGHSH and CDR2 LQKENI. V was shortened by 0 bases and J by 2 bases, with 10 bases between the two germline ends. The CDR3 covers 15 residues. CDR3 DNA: TGTGCCAGCTCACCACCGGGGGCAGGGAACTATGGCTACACCTTC. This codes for CASSPPGAGNYGYTF.

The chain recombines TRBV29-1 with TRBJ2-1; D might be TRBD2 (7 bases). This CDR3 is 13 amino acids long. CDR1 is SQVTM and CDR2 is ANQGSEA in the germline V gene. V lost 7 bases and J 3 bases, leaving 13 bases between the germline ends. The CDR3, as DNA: TGCAGCGCGGGGGGCGGGATCTACAATGAGCAGTTCTTC. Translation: CSAGGGIYNEQFF.

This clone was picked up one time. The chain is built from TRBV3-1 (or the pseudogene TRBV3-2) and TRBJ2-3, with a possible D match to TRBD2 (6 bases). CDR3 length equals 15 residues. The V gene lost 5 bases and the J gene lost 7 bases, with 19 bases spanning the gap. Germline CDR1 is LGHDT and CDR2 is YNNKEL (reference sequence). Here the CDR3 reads CASSDPGLRPYTQYF. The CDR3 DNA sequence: TGTGCCAGCAGCGATCCGGGACTCCGCCCGTATACGCAGTATTTT.

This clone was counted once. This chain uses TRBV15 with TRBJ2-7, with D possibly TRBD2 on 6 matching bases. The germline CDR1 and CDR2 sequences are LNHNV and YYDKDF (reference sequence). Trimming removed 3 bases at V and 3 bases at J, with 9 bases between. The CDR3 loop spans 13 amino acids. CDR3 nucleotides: TGTGCCACCAGCAGGGGGGGAGTCTACGAGCAGTACTTC. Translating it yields CATSRGGVYEQYF.

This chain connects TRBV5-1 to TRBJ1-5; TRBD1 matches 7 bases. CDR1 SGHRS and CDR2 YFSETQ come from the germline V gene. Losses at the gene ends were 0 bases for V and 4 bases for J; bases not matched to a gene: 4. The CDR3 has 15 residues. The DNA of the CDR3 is TGCGCCAGCAGCTTGGCAGGGACAGCTAATCAGCCCCAGCATTTT. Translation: CASSLAGTANQPQHF.

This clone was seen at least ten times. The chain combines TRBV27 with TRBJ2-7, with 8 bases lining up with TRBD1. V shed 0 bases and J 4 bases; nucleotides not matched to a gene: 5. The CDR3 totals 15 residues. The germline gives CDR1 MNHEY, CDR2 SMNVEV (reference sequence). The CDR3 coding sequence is TGTGCCAGCAGTTTATCGGCCAGGGGGCCTTACGAGCAGTACTTC. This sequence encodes CASSLSARGPYEQYF.

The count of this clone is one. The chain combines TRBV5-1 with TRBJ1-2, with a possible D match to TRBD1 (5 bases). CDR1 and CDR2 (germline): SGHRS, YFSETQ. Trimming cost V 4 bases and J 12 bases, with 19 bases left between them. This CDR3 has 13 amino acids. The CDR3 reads CASSPGTSKRDTF. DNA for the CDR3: TGCGCCAGCAGCCCGGGGACTTCCAAGAGAGACACCTTC.

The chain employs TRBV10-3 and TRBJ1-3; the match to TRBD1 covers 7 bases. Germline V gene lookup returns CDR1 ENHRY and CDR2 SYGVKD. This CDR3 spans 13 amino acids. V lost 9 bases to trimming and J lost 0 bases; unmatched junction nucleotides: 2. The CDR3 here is CAMGQNSGNTIYF. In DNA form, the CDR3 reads TGTGCCATGGGACAGAACTCTGGAAACACCATATATTTT.

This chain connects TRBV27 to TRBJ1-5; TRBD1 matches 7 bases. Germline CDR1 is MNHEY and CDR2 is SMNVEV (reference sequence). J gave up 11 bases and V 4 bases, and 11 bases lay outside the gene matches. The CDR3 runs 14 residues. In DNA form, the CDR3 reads TGTGCCAGCAGTTCCCAGGGGGTCCCTGGGACCCAGCATTTT. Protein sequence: CASSSQGVPGTQHF.

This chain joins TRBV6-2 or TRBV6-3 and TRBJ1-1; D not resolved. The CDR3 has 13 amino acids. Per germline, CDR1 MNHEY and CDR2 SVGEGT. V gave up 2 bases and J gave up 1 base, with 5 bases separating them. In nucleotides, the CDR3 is TGTGCCAGCAGTTACGGAGAGAACACTGAAGCTTTCTTT. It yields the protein CASSYGENTEAFF.

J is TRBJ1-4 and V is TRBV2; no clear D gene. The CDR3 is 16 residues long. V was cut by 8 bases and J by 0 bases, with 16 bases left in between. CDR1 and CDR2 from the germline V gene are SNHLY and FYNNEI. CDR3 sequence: CASARRPPPTNEKLFF. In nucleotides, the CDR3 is TGTGCCAGCGCCCGGAGACCCCCCCCAACTAATGAAAAACTGTTTTTT.